This TCR beta chain is from a study of shared clonotypes between healthy human individuals. The authors ran the assay at deep level. Produced via immunoSEQ multiplex PCR; TCRdb's table is partial and in-frame only. The sample lists roughly 2 million clones, roughly 96% occurring once. As for this clone: Its specificity is unknown.

The study, taken as a whole, reports: Large depth notwithstanding, sorted-subset sequencing proved incomplete by rarefaction.

V was clipped by 0 bases and J by 2 bases; unmatched bases: 6. CDR3 length: 17 residues. Germline CDR1 is LGHNA and CDR2 is YNFKEQ. The sequencing sample was made of naive CD4+ T cells sorted from blood. Noted subset: CD45RA+ positively selected. The chain uses TRBV4-2 and TRBJ2-2; TRBD2 agrees at 7 bases. The TCR comes from a man aged 18 to 29 in good health. This CDR3 reads CASSQDIPSGNTGELFF. The CDR3 DNA follows: TGTGCCAGCAGCCAAGATATCCCTAGCGGTAACACCGGGGAGCTGTTTTTT.